A single sample gave rise to the 5 T cell receptor beta chains below, sequenced in a study of T cell responses to AZD1222 COVID-19 vaccine (dated by TCRdb to about 2021). The method behind the library was the immunoSEQ multiplex PCR assay. TCRdb mirrors the immuneACCESS table, restricted to in-frame sequences. Some clones are absent from its copies; in checked studies, under half trace to an unresolved V gene, and the reason for the others is unknown. This sample lists more than 110,000 clones; roughly 92% were detected once. The ten largest account for 5% to 5.5% of the sample. In light of the paper, this sample's time point label describes: baseline before first vaccination. The source material was peripheral blood, sampled on day 0 of AZD1222 vaccination. The origin of the receptors is an adult in good health.

This chain links TRBV4-2 with TRBJ2-7; TRBD2 matches at 7 bases. The trim removed 3 bases at V and 6 bases at J, leaving 14 bases unmatched. The CDR3 is 16 amino acids. Germline lookup yields CDR1 LGHNA and CDR2 YNFKEQ. The CDR3 DNA sequence: TGTGCCAGCAGCCAGTCCAGCGGGGAGGTTTACAGCGAGCAGTACTTC. Translation gives CASSQSSGEVYSEQYF.

The CDR3 spells CASSENHGVKQYF. The CDR3 region has the DNA TGTGCCAGCAGTGAAAATCATGGCGTGAAGCAGTACTTC. This chain joins TRBV25-1 and TRBJ2-7; D ambiguous. Germline V gives CDR1 MGHDK, CDR2 SYGVNS. V dropped 2 bases and J dropped 8 bases, with 13 bases sitting between them. The length of the CDR3 is 13 residues.

V gene TRBV29-1 combines with J gene TRBJ2-7, with a tentative D call TRBD2 (5 bases). The germline V and J ends were trimmed by 5 bases and 5 bases, with 16 bases remaining between them. The V gene's germline CDR1 is SQVTM and CDR2 ANQGSEA. The CDR3 runs to 13 residues. As DNA, the CDR3 is TGCAGCGTTAAACCGCCCGCGGGCAACGAGCAGTACTTC. Its translation: CSVKPPAGNEQYF.

CDR3 sequence (DNA): TGTGCCAGCAGCCAGACCGGGCAGCCCTACGAGCAGTACTTC. Translated, it gives CASSQTGQPYEQYF. V usage is TRBV4-2 and J usage is TRBJ2-7; no clear D. The V gene's germline CDR1 is LGHNA and CDR2 YNFKEQ. Trimming cost V 3 bases and J 2 bases, with 11 bases left between them. The CDR3 covers 14 residues.

The CDR3 spells CASSPPHRGTGNTIYF. CDR3 DNA sequence: TGTGCCAGCTCACCACCACACAGGGGGACTGGAAACACCATATATTTT. This chain uses TRBV18 with TRBJ1-3; 8 bases map to TRBD1. Germline V gene sequence: CDR1 KGHSH, CDR2 LQKENI. V shed 0 bases and J 2 bases; nucleotides not matched to a gene: 3. The CDR3 is 16 amino acids.